This TCR beta chain was retrieved from a study of PD-1 blockade in classical Hodgkin lymphoma. Stated time point: cycle 4 day 1 (C4D1), after less than 7 weeks of nivolumab. Patients all relapsed after autologous stem cell transplantation, and there was variation in brentuximab vedotin exposure. The study's findings and limits: Complete responders started with a diversity level that resembled newly diagnosed patients at baseline. Relapsed/refractory patients reportedly had lower baseline diversity than newly diagnosed patients. While CD8+ TCR diversity did not rise significantly by C4D1, CD4+ TCR diversity did.

CDR3 length equals 13 residues. The V gene lost 10 bases and the J gene lost 6 bases, with 19 bases spanning the gap. Germline CDR1 and CDR2: ENHRY and SYGVKD. Clones were sequenced by immunoSEQ multiplex PCR, and TCRdb holds only the in-frame ones, with some missing. Here the sample spans over 15,000 clones, approximately 83% being singletons. This clone was picked up one time. No antigen is known for it. The chain joins TRBV10-3 to TRBJ2-7; weak D call: TRBD1 (6 bases). The sequence was collected from a human donor with classical Hodgkin lymphoma. Sequences were derived from peripheral blood mononuclear cells (PBMCs), sampled before the fourth cycle of nivolumab. In DNA, the CDR3 is TGTGCCAGCAGGGGAAGGGGCACTATCGAGCAGTACTTC. Translation: CASRGRGTIEQYF.